The entry below describes one TCR beta chain. Its specific antigen is unknown. Base qualities are not at hand, and no much larger clone is one base apart. TCRdb records Illumina HiSeq 1500 as the sequencer. TCRdb passed the public sequencing reads through fastp at Q25 and MiXCR, retaining productive beta sequences. Every entry covers one CDR3 protein and lists the most common genes and DNA from its rows. Counted in this sample were fewer than 200,000 distinct CDR3 sequences; about 15% of them appeared once. The top ten clonotypes cover 20% to 30% of the sample. The data were taken from a study of T cell repertoires in cytomegalovirus infection (dated by TCRdb to 2018 to 2020). The study in broad terms: Because public TCR beta signatures pointed to carriage of CMV infection together with the matching HLA type, the HLA type of each donor mattered for the analysis.

The research as a whole found: Cumulative frequency of public TCR beta family members discriminated carriers of CMV infection plus the relevant HLA type in this cohort and an independent approximately 400-donor cohort. The ex vivo response was dominated by HLA-C-restricted CMV-specific TCR beta clonotypes, and the single most frequent clonotype in two of eight donors was supplied by these HLA-C-restricted clonotypes.

Sequenced input: PBMCs. The receptor comes from a human donor in good health (CMV status not recorded). Some clones in this sample may be carry-over from other donors' samples.

Here the CDR3 is given as CASSSRLDSYEQYF. DNA sequence: TGTGCCAGCAGCTCAAGACTAGATTCCTACGAGCAGTACTTC. In this chain, TRBV5-6 is recombined with TRBJ2-7; perhaps TRBD2 is the D gene, with 6 bases matching. According to the germline V gene, CDR1 reads SGHDT and CDR2 reads YYEEEE. There are 14 amino acids in the CDR3, from cysteine to phenylalanine inclusive. Just the 42-base CDR3 DNA is kept, in frame starting at base 1. V lost 3 bases and J lost 1 base; the stretch between them is 11 bases long.